Listed below are T cell receptor beta chains from one sample, sequenced in a study of cytomegalovirus exposure and HLA in healthy donors. Using immunoSEQ multiplex PCR, the repertoire was profiled, and TCRdb retains in-frame clones only, with some absent. The table records about 160,000 clones, roughly 83% of them present only once. Material: PBMCs. The receptor set was obtained from a woman aged 18-29 years in good health and CMV-seronegative. Each CDR3 is given with its conserved first and last residue. D genes are given only for firm matches. Clone size appears in some rows only: once, few, many, or a class for an expanded clone.

J	V	length	D	size	DNA	CDR3
TRBJ2-3	TRBV5-1	17	TRBD2	-	TGCGCCAGCAGCTCCAATCCGACTAGCGGGGGCACAGATACGCAGTATTTT	CASSSNPTSGGTDTQYF
TRBJ1-2	TRBV29-1	12	-	-	TGCAGCGCCGAAGACAGGAACTATGGCTACACCTTC	CSAEDRNYGYTF
TRBJ2-1	TRBV10-2	13	TRBD2	-	TGCGCCAGCCGGACGGGGACTATGAATGAGCAGTTCTTC	CASRTGTMNEQFF
TRBJ1-1	TRBV12-5	11	-	once	TGTGCTAGTGGTTGGGGGGCTGAAGCTTTCTTT	CASGWGAEAFF
TRBJ2-1	TRBV6-5	15	-	-	TGTGCCAGCAGTTACGGACTCCCGACTAACAATGAGCAGTTCTTC	CASSYGLPTNNEQFF
TRBJ2-2	TRBV19	13	-	-	TGTGCCAGTAGTACAGGGCGTATCCGGGAGCTGTTTTTT	CASSTGRIRELFF
TRBJ1-6	TRBV7-2	14	-	-	TGTGCCAGCAGCCGAGCGGACCGGGGTTCACCCCTCCACTTT	CASSRADRGSPLHF
TRBJ1-1	TRBV7-5	15	-	-	TGTGCCAGAAGCTCCCCGGGCAGGGCGAACACTGAAGCTTTCTTT	CARSSPGRANTEAFF
TRBJ1-5	TRBV4-1	15	TRBD1	-	TGCGCCAGCAGCCTCAAACTAGACAGGGATCAGCCCCAGCATTTT	CASSLKLDRDQPQHF
TRBJ2-3	TRBV11-2	14	-	-	TGTGCCAGCAGCTTAGTGGAGCGCACAGATACGCAGTATTTT	CASSLVERTDTQYF
TRBJ2-7	TRBV11-2	14	TRBD1	-	TGTGCCAGCAGCTTTGAGGGGGCCATCTACGAGCAGTACTTC	CASSFEGAIYEQYF